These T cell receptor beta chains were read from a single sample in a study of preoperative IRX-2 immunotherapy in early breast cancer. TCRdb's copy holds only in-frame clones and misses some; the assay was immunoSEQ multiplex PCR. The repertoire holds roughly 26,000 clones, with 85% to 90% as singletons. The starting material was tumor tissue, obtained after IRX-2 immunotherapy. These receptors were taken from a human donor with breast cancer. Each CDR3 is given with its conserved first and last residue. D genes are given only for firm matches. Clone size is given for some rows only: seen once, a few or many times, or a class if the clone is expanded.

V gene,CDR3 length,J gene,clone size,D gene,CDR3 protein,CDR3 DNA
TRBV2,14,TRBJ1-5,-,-,CASSGAGGNQPQHF,TGTGCCAGCAGTGGCGCAGGGGGCAATCAGCCCCAGCATTTT
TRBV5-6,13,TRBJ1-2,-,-,CASSLGENYGYTF,TGTGCCAGCAGCTTGGGGGAGAACTATGGCTACACCTTC
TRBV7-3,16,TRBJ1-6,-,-,CASSLSAGGGASPLHF,TGTGCCAGCAGCTTATCAGCAGGCGGTGGTGCTTCACCCCTCCACTTT
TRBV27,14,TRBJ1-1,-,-,CASSLLGGNAEAFF,TGTGCCAGCAGTTTATTGGGGGGGAACGCTGAAGCTTTCTTT
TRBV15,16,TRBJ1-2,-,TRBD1,CATSQGGTGGIYGYTF,TGTGCCACCAGCCAAGGGGGGACAGGGGGCATCTATGGCTACACCTTC
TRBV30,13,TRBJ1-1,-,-,CAWSVRARTEAFF,TGTGCCTGGAGTGTACGTGCGAGAACTGAAGCTTTCTTT
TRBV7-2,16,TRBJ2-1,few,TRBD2,CASSLVAGGWYNEQFF,TGTGCCAGCAGCTTAGTAGCGGGGGGCTGGTACAATGAGCAGTTCTTC
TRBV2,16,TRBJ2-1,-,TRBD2,CASRPTSGGPYNEQFF,TGTGCCAGCAGACCCACTAGCGGGGGCCCCTACAATGAGCAGTTCTTC
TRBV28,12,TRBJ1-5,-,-,CASGVQWQPQHF,TGTGCCAGCGGCGTGCAGTGGCAGCCCCAGCATTTT
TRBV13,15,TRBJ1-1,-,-,CASSFARLGVTEAFF,TGTGCCAGCAGCTTTGCTCGTTTGGGGGTCACTGAAGCTTTCTTT
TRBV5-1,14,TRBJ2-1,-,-,CASSLARVSNEQFF,TGCGCCAGCAGCTTGGCCAGGGTAAGCAATGAGCAGTTCTTC
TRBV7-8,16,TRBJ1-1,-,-,CASSLRQTGMNTEAFF,TGTGCCAGCAGCTTACGACAAACGGGCATGAACACTGAAGCTTTCTTT
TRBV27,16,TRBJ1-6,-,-,CASRGFGGVNNSPLHF,TGTGCCAGCAGAGGCTTCGGGGGTGTGAATAATTCACCCCTCCACTTT
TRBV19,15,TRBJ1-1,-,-,CASSIHRLEASEAFF,TGTGCCAGTAGTATCCACAGGTTGGAAGCCTCTGAAGCTTTCTTT
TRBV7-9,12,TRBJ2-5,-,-,CASSPHGETQYF,TGTGCCAGCAGCCCCCACGGAGAGACCCAGTACTTC
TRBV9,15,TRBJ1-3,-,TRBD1,CASSPGQGTGNTIYF,TGTGCCAGCAGCCCCGGACAGGGGACAGGAAACACCATATATTTT
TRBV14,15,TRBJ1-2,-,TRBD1,CASSQDVRTGYGYTF,TGTGCCAGCAGCCAAGATGTGAGGACAGGCTATGGCTACACCTTC
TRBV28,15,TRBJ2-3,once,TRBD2,CASSEAGGGADTQYF,TGTGCCAGCAGTGAAGCGGGGGGAGGGGCAGATACGCAGTATTTT
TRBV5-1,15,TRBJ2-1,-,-,CASSSSRRSYNEQFF,TGCGCCAGCAGCTCCAGCCGTCGCTCCTACAATGAGCAGTTCTTC
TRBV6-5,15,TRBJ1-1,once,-,CASSYFRVRASEAFF,TGTGCCAGCAGTTATTTCAGGGTAAGGGCATCTGAAGCTTTCTTT
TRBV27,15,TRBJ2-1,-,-,CASSFDRGGKNEQFF,TGTGCCAGCAGTTTTGACAGGGGAGGGAAAAATGAGCAGTTCTTC
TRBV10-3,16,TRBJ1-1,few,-,CAISAERGAGATEAFF,TGTGCCATCAGTGCCGAAAGGGGGGCGGGAGCCACTGAAGCTTTCTTT
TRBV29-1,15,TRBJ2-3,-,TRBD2,CSVARVSGGTDTQYF,TGCAGCGTTGCCAGGGTCTCGGGAGGGACAGATACGCAGTATTTT
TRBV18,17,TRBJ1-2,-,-,CASSPPGQPGRDYGYTF,TGTGCCAGCTCACCACCCGGACAACCGGGAAGAGACTATGGCTACACCTTC
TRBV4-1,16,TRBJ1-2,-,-,CASSPTPGGGNYGYTF,TGCGCCAGCAGCCCGACGCCGGGAGGCGGGAACTATGGCTACACCTTC
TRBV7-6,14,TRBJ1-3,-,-,CASSPQGSGNTIYF,TGTGCCAGCAGTCCTCAGGGATCTGGAAACACCATATATTTT
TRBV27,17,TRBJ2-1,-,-,CASSLDPRRGGPNEQFF,TGTGCCAGCAGTCTCGACCCCCGGAGGGGGGGCCCAAATGAGCAGTTCTTC
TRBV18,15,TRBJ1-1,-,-,CASSPLTGSDTEAFF,TGTGCCAGCTCACCTCTCACAGGCTCGGACACTGAAGCTTTCTTT
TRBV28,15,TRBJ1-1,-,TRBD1,CASSLSGRTGFRAFF,TGTGCCAGCAGTTTATCGGGTCGGACAGGGTTTCGAGCTTTCTTT
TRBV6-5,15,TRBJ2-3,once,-,CASSYSGSGRDTQYF,TGTGCCAGCAGTTACTCGGGCTCAGGGAGGGATACGCAGTATTTT
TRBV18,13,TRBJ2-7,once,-,CASSPGLSYEQYF,TGTGCCAGCTCGCCGGGACTTTCCTACGAGCAGTACTTC
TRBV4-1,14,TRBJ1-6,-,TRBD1,CASSQARTGSPLHF,TGCGCCAGCAGCCAAGCGCGGACAGGTTCACCCCTCCACTTT
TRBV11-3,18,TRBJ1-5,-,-,CASSRERRKSDQNQPQHF,TGTGCCAGCAGCCGAGAGAGGAGAAAATCGGATCAAAATCAGCCCCAGCATTTT
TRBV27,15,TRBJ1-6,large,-,CASTREARSNSPLHF,TGTGCCAGCACCCGGGAAGCCAGATCAAATTCACCCCTCCACTTT
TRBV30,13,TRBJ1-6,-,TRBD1,CAWGTGVSSPLHF,TGTGCCTGGGGGACAGGGGTAAGCTCACCCCTCCACTTT
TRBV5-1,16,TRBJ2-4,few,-,CASSPGQTRKGDIQYF,TGCGCCAGCAGCCCCGGACAGACTAGAAAAGGAGACATTCAGTACTTC
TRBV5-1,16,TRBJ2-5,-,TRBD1,CASSFGQGRSQETQYF,TGCGCCAGCAGCTTTGGACAGGGGCGATCGCAAGAGACCCAGTACTTC
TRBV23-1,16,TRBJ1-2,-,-,CASSPLGWQTIYGYTF,TGCGCCAGCAGTCCCCTAGGCTGGCAGACGATCTATGGCTACACCTTC
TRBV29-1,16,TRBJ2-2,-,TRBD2,CSVEGLAGGMTGELFF,TGCAGCGTTGAGGGACTAGCGGGGGGGATGACCGGGGAGCTGTTTTTT
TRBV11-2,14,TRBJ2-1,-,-,CASSLGGPYNEQFF,TGTGCCAGCAGCTTAGGCGGGCCCTACAATGAGCAGTTCTTC
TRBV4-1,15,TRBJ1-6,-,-,CASSHSDGLNSPLHF,TGCGCCAGCAGCCACTCGGACGGACTTAATTCACCCCTCCACTTT
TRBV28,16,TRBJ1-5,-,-,CASSQSSMGSNQPQHF,TGTGCCAGCAGCCAATCCTCGATGGGGAGCAATCAGCCCCAGCATTTT
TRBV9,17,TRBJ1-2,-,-,CASSGAPSGGVGYGYTF,TGTGCCAGCAGCGGAGCCCCGTCCGGGGGGGTGGGCTATGGCTACACCTTC
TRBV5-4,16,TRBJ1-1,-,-,CASSSEVPIMNTEAFF,TGTGCCAGCAGCTCCGAGGTTCCGATTATGAACACTGAAGCTTTCTTT